What follows are 11 T cell receptor beta chains derived from one specimen sequenced in a study of regulatory T cells in long-lasting Graves disease. Arm-PCR of CDR3 regions and iRepertoire HTBI primers were used to build TCR beta libraries. TCRdb fed the multiplex PCR reads into MiXCR, producing one record per CDR3 protein. The sample contains 500,000 to 800,000 distinct CDR3 sequences, around 30% of which appear only once. Time point meaning: persistent/refractory GD, antithyroid drugs over 5 years with positive TRAb. Isolated PBMC RNA provided the starting material for the TCR library. Sequenced here: peripheral blood mononuclear cells (PBMCs), sampled when the disease was refractory, from a patient treated with antithyroid drugs. Receptors were obtained from a female donor with Graves disease.

This clonotype turned up a few times. This chain connects TRBV7-3 to TRBJ2-2; TRBD2 matches 10 bases. J was trimmed by 5 bases and V by 6 bases; bases with no gene match: 6. The CDR3 spans 15 residues. CDR1 is SGHTA and CDR2 is FQGTGA in the germline V gene. The CDR3 region is CASSWSSGRTGELFF. The DNA of the CDR3 is TGTGCCAGCAGTTGGTCTAGCGGGAGAACCGGGGAGCTGTTTTTT. Full variable domain (outside the CDR3, taken from reference TRBV7-3 and TRBJ2-2): GAGVSQTPSNKVTEKGKYVELRCDPISGHTALYWYRQSLGQGPEFLIYFQGTGAADDSGLPNDRFFAVRPEGSVSTLKIQRTERGDSAVYLCASSWSSGRTGELFFGEGSRLTVL.

Ten or more counts support this clonotype. This rearrangement joins TRBV2 to TRBJ1-5; TRBD1 is a possible D gene (5 bases). CDR3 length: 14 residues. V lost 5 bases and J lost 4, with 12 bases in between. Germline V gene lookup returns CDR1 SNHLY and CDR2 FYNNEI. The CDR3 here is CASSLDTENQPQHF. CDR3 nucleotide sequence: TGTGCCAGCAGTTTGGACACTGAAAATCAGCCCCAGCATTTT.

This clonotype appeared many times. The V gene is TRBV28, the J gene TRBJ1-2; D unresolved. Trimming pared 4 bases from V and 3 bases from J, leaving 15 bases between. CDR3 size: 15 residues. The germline gives CDR1 MDHEN, CDR2 SYDVKM. This chain's CDR3 is CASSYPRGGYYGYTF. CDR3 sequence (DNA): TGTGCCAGCAGTTATCCCCGAGGAGGGTACTATGGCTACACCTTC.

This chain joins TRBV30 and TRBJ1-5; D is undetermined. Looked up from germline, CDR1 is GTSNPN and CDR2 is SVGIG (reference sequence). The CDR3 consists of 11 residues. CDR3 region: CAVGSNQPQHF. The CDR3 DNA is TGTGCTGTGGGCAGCAATCAGCCCCAGCATTTT.

The chain recombines TRBV18 with TRBJ2-7; 7 positions match TRBD1. V lost 4 bases, J lost 5 bases, and 8 bases stayed unmatched. CDR1 and CDR2 (germline): KGHSH, LQKENI. The CDR3 runs to 14 residues. CDR3: CASSHPTGFHEQYF. CDR3 nucleotides: TGTGCCAGCTCACACCCGACAGGGTTCCACGAGCAGTACTTC.

The V gene is TRBV29-1, the J gene TRBJ2-2; TRBD2 aligns across 7 bases. CDR3 length: 14 residues. After removal of 4 bases from V and 2 bases from J, the junction contained 4 bases not matched to a gene. Germline assignment: CDR1 SQVTM and CDR2 ANQGSEA. CDR3: CSVGRGGNTGELFF. CDR3 DNA sequence: TGCAGCGTTGGACGCGGGGGAAACACCGGGGAGCTGTTTTTT.

This clonotype was detected only a few times. The chain combines TRBV6-2 or TRBV6-3 with TRBJ1-6, with D possibly being TRBD1 (5 bases). Trimming stripped 5 bases from V and 7 bases from J, with 21 bases between. The CDR3 has 17 amino acids. Germline loops: CDR1 MNHEY, CDR2 SVGEGT. The chain's CDR3 is CASSDRLPGLLNSPLHF. The CDR3 region has the DNA TGTGCCAGCAGTGATAGGCTCCCAGGGCTGCTAAATTCACCCCTCCACTTT.

This chain uses TRBV7-6 with TRBJ1-1; D remains unclear. The CDR3 is 15 residues long. The germline CDR1 and CDR2 sequences are SGHVS and FNYEAQ. Trimming took off 1 base at V and 0 bases at J, with 9 bases between the two ends. The CDR3 DNA sequence: TGTGCCAGCAGCTTAGTGTCTGGGATGAACACTGAAGCTTTCTTT. Translation: CASSLVSGMNTEAFF.

This chain links TRBV6-2 or TRBV6-3 with TRBJ1-2, with D possibly being TRBD1 (5 bases). Between the trimmed V and J ends, which lost 0 bases and 8 bases, there was a span of 13 bases. CDR1 is MNHEY and CDR2 is SVGEGT in the germline V gene. This CDR3 has 14 amino acids. In nucleotides, the CDR3 is TGTGCCAGCAGTTACTCGGGGGAAATGAGGGGCTACACCTTC. Translating it yields CASSYSGEMRGYTF.

This clonotype has just a few counts. The J gene is TRBJ1-2, the V gene TRBV5-1; D is uncertain. V dropped 0 bases and J dropped 4 bases, with 16 bases sitting between them. CDR1 and CDR2 (germline): SGHRS, YFSETQ. The CDR3 consists of 16 residues. The CDR3 sequence is CASSLVFTGSSYGYTF. The DNA of the CDR3 is TGCGCCAGCAGCTTGGTATTTACGGGATCGAGCTATGGCTACACCTTC.

Concerning this clonotype: This may stem from a read error, because a much larger clone lies one nucleotide away. The J gene is TRBJ2-7, the V gene TRBV28; 10 bases fit TRBD2. This CDR3 region has 15 residues. CDR1 MDHEN and CDR2 SYDVKM come from the germline V gene. The CDR3 loop is CASSFGLADPYGQYF. CDR3 DNA: TGTGCCAGCAGTTTCGGACTAGCGGACCCCTACGGGCAGTACTTC.